This T cell receptor beta chain came from a study of T cell responses to AZD1222 COVID-19 vaccine. Study information: Second doses at about 4 or about 12 weeks were pooled.

Worth noting for this clone: Its antigen is undetermined.

Findings of the study overall: Most donors were white British, females outnumbered males, and clonal diversity was possibly underestimated.

Assay: immunoSEQ multiplex PCR; the TCRdb copy retains only in-frame clones and omits some. This repertoire shows 60,000 to 75,000 clones, 85% found once; its top ten account for 15% to 20%. Germline V lookup: CDR1 SGHDT, CDR2 YYEEEE. V lost 6 bases and J lost 6; bases outside the gene matches: 9. This CDR3 has 14 amino acids. The specimen comprised peripheral blood, sampled on day 0 of AZD1222 vaccination. The chain joins TRBV5-6 to TRBJ2-7, with TRBD2 matching over 10 bases. This TCR came from an adult in good health. CDR3 region: CASTERGGLVEQYF. CDR3 DNA sequence: TGTGCCAGCACCGAGCGGGGGGGCCTTGTCGAGCAGTACTTC.